This section outlines one T cell receptor beta chain sequence together with its context. The antigen remains unidentified. This table comes from immunoSEQ multiplex PCR, and its TCRdb copy is limited to in-frame clones, with some not included. This table has 120,000 to 150,000 clones, around four fifths appearing once. This sample was taken from a study of T cell responses to AZD1222 COVID-19 vaccine. Broader study findings: Variant regions that are unmutated are reportedly the target of nearly half of spike-specific TCRs. The repertoires were collected only after the peak T cell response.

The CDR3 consists of 15 residues. The sequencing here drew on peripheral blood, taken on day 0 of MenACWY control vaccination. The source is an adult in good health. This sequence joins TRBV12-2 and TRBJ2-7; the table's D call TRBD1 went unverified against the DNA. TRBV12-2 is a known pseudogene. The CDR3 nucleotides read TGTGCAAGTCGCTTACCCGGACACCTCCGGGACGAGCAGTACTTC. Translating it yields CASRLPGHLRDEQYF.